This T cell receptor beta chain was profiled in a study of spatial heterogeneity in lung cancer. On the study more broadly: An average of more than ten raw reads was observed per unique TCR and UMI combination. Broader study findings: Ubiquitous, expanded tumor-derived TCRs were more frequently observed in blood at resection than at follow-up.

MiXCR, run by TCRdb on the 5' RACE reads, gives a single entry per CDR3 protein. This table holds some 120,000 distinct CDR3 sequences, less than 15% found once. Time point noted: blood at routine non-recurrence follow-up after resection. Whole RNA, which was extracted from tumor, nontumor lung tissue or frozen PBMC, was sequenced without any cell sorting. This CDR3 is built from 14 residues. Germline CDR1 MDHEN, CDR2 SYDVKM. V gave up 4 bases and J gave up 1 base, with 10 bases separating them. The table lists this clonotype with a few counts. As yet, its antigen is unknown. The gene calls are TRBV28 and TRBJ1-2, with D perhaps matching TRBD1 (5 bases). The input for sequencing was PBMCs, taken at follow-up. The sequence derives from a male donor with early-stage non-small cell lung cancer. Here the CDR3 DNA reads TGTGCCAGCAGTTGGGGGAGTTATAACTATGGCTACACCTTC. Protein product: CASSWGSYNYGYTF.